The 22 T cell receptor beta chains given below trace back to one sample, sequenced in a study of sequential checkpoint blockade in melanoma. Treatment described: randomized to nivolumab then ipilimumab (arm A) or the reverse (arm B). Profiling relied on immunoSEQ multiplex PCR, and the TCRdb table lists in-frame clones only, not all of them. The profile shows roughly 6,300 clones, roughly 57% of them singletons. The sequences come from CD8+ T cells sorted from blood (inferred from file names), collected from a patient given nivolumab and ipilimumab in sequence. These receptors were taken from a human donor with melanoma.

This sequence joins TRBV13 and TRBJ2-3; 15 bases map to TRBD2. The junction had 12 bases not matched to a gene; V was cut back by 5 bases and J by 6 bases. In germline, CDR1 is PRHDT, CDR2 FYEKMQ (reference sequence). This CDR3 comprises 18 residues. The CDR3 spells CASSDGTSGGKGADTQYF. In DNA, the CDR3 is TGTGCCAGCAGCGATGGGACTAGCGGGGGGAAGGGGGCGGATACGCAGTATTTT.

The V and J genes are TRBV15 and TRBJ2-6; D ambiguous. V dropped 3 bases and J dropped 0 bases, with 9 bases sitting between them. Per germline, CDR1 LNHNV and CDR2 YYDKDF (reference sequence). CDR3 length: 16 amino acids. CDR3 sequence: CATSSLRGSGANVLTF. The CDR3, as DNA: TGTGCCACCAGCAGTTTACGCGGCTCTGGGGCCAACGTCCTGACTTTC.

A few counts support this clone. V usage is TRBV30 and J usage is TRBJ2-5, with D uncertain. V was clipped by 2 bases and J by 4 bases, with 8 bases between them. The germline V gene encodes CDR1 GTSNPN and CDR2 SVGIG (reference sequence). The CDR3 totals 12 residues. The CDR3 nucleotides are TGTGCCTGGAGTAACCAGGTAGAGACCCAGTACTTC. Translating gives CAWSNQVETQYF.

The V and J genes are TRBV5-1 and TRBJ2-1; TRBD2 aligns across 8 bases. Germline V gives CDR1 SGHRS, CDR2 YFSETQ. V shed 4 bases, J shed 7 bases, and the junction held 4 bases outside the gene matches. The CDR3 runs to 13 residues. CDR3 amino acids: CASSLGLGNEQFF. The CDR3, as DNA: TGCGCCAGCAGCCTGGGACTAGGTAATGAGCAGTTCTTC.

V and J are TRBV4-2 and TRBJ2-6; TRBD2 agrees at 8 bases. The trim removed 0 bases at V and 0 bases at J, leaving 7 bases unmatched. The CDR3 extends over 19 amino acids. Germline V gives CDR1 LGHNA, CDR2 YNFKEQ. The CDR3 sequence: CASSQDSVLAVSGANVLTF. CDR3 nucleotides: TGTGCCAGCAGCCAAGATTCGGTACTAGCGGTCTCTGGGGCCAACGTCCTGACTTTC.

This clone turned up a few times. The chain combines TRBV6-1 with TRBJ1-2; tentatively, D is TRBD1 (5 bases). This CDR3 contains 14 residues. Germline V gives CDR1 MNHNS, CDR2 SASEGT. The V gene lost 3 bases and the J gene lost 3 bases, with 11 bases spanning the gap. CDR3 residues: CASSDPGQDYGYTF. The CDR3 nucleotides are TGTGCCAGCAGTGACCCAGGACAAGACTATGGCTACACCTTC.

V usage is TRBV27 and J usage is TRBJ2-5, with a possible D match to TRBD2 (5 bases). Deletions cut 6 bases from V and 1 base from J, with 15 bases between. This CDR3 has 15 amino acids. Germline V lookup: CDR1 MNHEY, CDR2 SMNVEV (reference sequence). The DNA of the CDR3 is TGTGCCAGCAGCCCCTCGGGGAATAGCCAAGAGACCCAGTACTTC. Translating it yields CASSPSGNSQETQYF.

The V and J genes are TRBV9 and TRBJ2-5, with 11 bases fitting TRBD2. V shed 3 bases, J shed 2 bases, and the junction held 3 bases outside the gene matches. This CDR3 has 15 amino acids. Germline V gene data show CDR1 as SGDLS and CDR2 as YYNGEE. CDR3 region: CASSGSGRGQETQYF. CDR3 sequence (DNA): TGTGCCAGCAGCGGTAGCGGGAGGGGACAAGAGACCCAGTACTTC.

This chain uses TRBV28 with TRBJ2-5; 7 bases fit TRBD2. Losses at the gene ends were 2 bases for V and 4 bases for J; bases not matched to a gene: 7. The CDR3 runs 15 residues. The germline gives CDR1 MDHEN, CDR2 SYDVKM. In DNA form, the CDR3 reads TGTGCCAGCAGTTTACTGCGCGGGAGCACAGAGACCCAGTACTTC. Encoded protein: CASSLLRGSTETQYF.

The gene calls are TRBV28 and TRBJ2-7; 11 bases map to TRBD1. CDR1 is MDHEN, CDR2 SYDVKM, per germline. This CDR3 contains 14 residues. V was pared by 6 bases and J by 6 bases, with 7 bases of the junction left unmatched. The CDR3 reads CASRLMGTGGEQYF. CDR3 bases: TGTGCCAGCAGGTTGATGGGGACAGGGGGCGAGCAGTACTTC.

In this sample, this clone turned up a few times. The chain carries TRBV6-4 and TRBJ2-3; 10 nucleotides agree with TRBD1. The CDR3 totals 14 residues. Losses at the gene ends were 2 bases for V and 4 bases for J; bases not matched to a gene: 0. Germline assignment: CDR1 MRHNA and CDR2 SNTAGT. In DNA form, the CDR3 reads TGTGCCAGCAGTGACGGACAGGGGGCAGATACGCAGTATTTT. Encoded protein: CASSDGQGADTQYF.

The chain combines TRBV27 with TRBJ2-5; possible D gene TRBD2, 5 bases. With the DNA end fitting TRBJ2-7 better, the J assignment may be wrong. CDR3 length: 15 residues. Germline CDR1 reads MNHEY; CDR2 reads SMNVEV (reference sequence). For the CDR3, the DNA is TGTGCCAGCAGTTCGCGGGCGGGCCAACCCTACGAGCAGTACTTC. Translated: CASSSRAGQPYEQYF.

This clone was observed a few times. The rearrangement uses TRBV7-9 and TRBJ2-1; 7 nucleotides agree with TRBD2. The J segment lost 5 bases and the V segment lost 1 base, leaving 11 bases of the junction unmatched. The CDR3 loop spans 17 amino acids. Per the germline V gene, CDR1 is SEHNR and CDR2 is FQNEAQ (reference sequence). The chain's CDR3 is CASSLGPATSRNNEQFF. CDR3 coding DNA: TGTGCCAGCAGCTTAGGCCCCGCGACTAGCCGAAACAATGAGCAGTTCTTC. The variable domain in full, with the rest retrieved from reference TRBV7-9 and TRBJ2-1, is DTGVSQNPRHKITKRGQNVTFRCDPISEHNRLYWYRQTLGQGPEFLTYFQNEAQLEKSRLLSDRFSAERPKGSFSTLEIQRTEQGDSAMYLCASSLGPATSRNNEQFFGPGTRLTVL.

This clone was counted between two and nine times. The chain is built from TRBV4-2 and TRBJ2-7; 7 nucleotides align to TRBD1. CDR3 length: 17 residues. Germline V gives CDR1 LGHNA, CDR2 YNFKEQ. V dropped 2 bases and J dropped 3; count of bases not matched to a gene: 13. The CDR3 coding sequence is TGTGCCAGCAGCCAAAGGGCCCGCGCAGGGGGAATCTACGAGCAGTACTTC. Its translation: CASSQRARAGGIYEQYF.

In this sample, this clone turned up a few times. This chain uses TRBV19 with TRBJ2-7; the match to TRBD2 covers 10 bases. V was pared by 8 bases and J by 2 bases, with 3 bases of the junction left unmatched. Per germline, CDR1 LNHDA and CDR2 SQIVND (reference sequence). This CDR3 is 13 amino acids long. CDR3 sequence: CASGLAGAYEQYF. The CDR3 region has the DNA TGTGCCAGTGGGCTAGCGGGGGCCTACGAGCAGTACTTC.

This chain connects TRBV27 to TRBJ2-7; 12 bases match TRBD2. Germline assignment: CDR1 MNHEY and CDR2 SMNVEV (reference sequence). The V segment lost 0 bases and the J segment 7 bases; nucleotides outside the gene matches: 4. The CDR3 length is 15 residues. The CDR3 bases are TGTGCCAGCAGTTTATCGACTAGCGGGAGTCGGGAGCAGTACTTC. This gives the protein CASSLSTSGSREQYF.

This clone was recorded a few times. This sequence joins TRBV6-1 and TRBJ2-2, with 13 positions matching TRBD2. Germline lookup yields CDR1 MNHNS and CDR2 SASEGT. J was trimmed by 5 bases and V by 5 bases; bases with no gene match: 2. This CDR3 spans 15 amino acids. The CDR3 protein is CASSWTSGSTGELFF. CDR3 nucleotide sequence: TGTGCCAGCAGTTGGACTAGCGGGAGTACCGGGGAGCTGTTTTTT.

The rearrangement links TRBV27 to TRBJ1-2; tentatively, D is TRBD1 (6 bases). From germline, CDR1 is MNHEY and CDR2 SMNVEV (reference sequence). CDR3 length: 14 amino acids. The V gene lost 3 bases and the J gene lost 8 bases, with 16 bases spanning the gap. The CDR3 DNA reads as TGTGCCAGCAGTTTCTTTCAGGGGCACGGAGGCTACACCTTC. Residues: CASSFFQGHGGYTF.

This chain uses TRBV7-9 with TRBJ1-4; 9 positions match TRBD1. The V segment lost 5 bases and the J segment 8 bases; nucleotides outside the gene matches: 9. CDR1 is SEHNR and CDR2 is FQNEAQ in the germline V gene (reference sequence). The CDR3 totals 15 residues. Written as DNA, the CDR3 is TGTGCCAGCAGCACCCCGGGGACAGGGAAAGAAAAACTGTTTTTT. Translated, it gives CASSTPGTGKEKLFF. The full variable domain, in which reference TRBV7-9 and TRBJ1-4 provide the parts outside the CDR3, is DTGVSQNPRHKITKRGQNVTFRCDPISEHNRLYWYRQTLGQGPEFLTYFQNEAQLEKSRLLSDRFSAERPKGSFSTLEIQRTEQGDSAMYLCASSTPGTGKEKLFFGSGTQLSVL.

Concerning this clone: Other DNA sequences in the same sample also yield this CDR3. The CDR3 DNA reads TGTGCCAGCAGCCCCGGGACACATTTCAATCAGCCCCAGCATTTT. As protein: CASSPGTHFNQPQHF. The rearrangement links TRBV6-6 to TRBJ1-5; possibly TRBD1 for D (6 bases). V lost 6 bases and J 3 bases, leaving 15 bases between the germline ends. CDR3 length: 15 amino acids. Germline V gene data show CDR1 as MNHNY and CDR2 as SVGAGI (reference sequence).

V and J are TRBV21-1 and TRBJ1-1; the DNA was not used to check the table's D call, TRBD1. TRBV21-1 is a documented pseudogene. The CDR3 is 17 amino acids. The CDR3 loop is CASMPEPGQGDNTEAFF. The CDR3 DNA reads as TGTGCCAGCATGCCGGAACCGGGACAGGGGGACAACACTGAAGCTTTCTTT.

This chain links TRBV4-3 with TRBJ2-7, with 11 bases matching TRBD2. This CDR3 is 14 amino acids long. Germline CDR1 LGHNA, CDR2 YSLEER. The V segment lost 2 bases and the J segment 3 bases; nucleotides outside the gene matches: 0. CDR3 nucleotides: TGCGCCAGCAGCCAAACTAGCGGGAGCTACGAGCAGTACTTC. Translation: CASSQTSGSYEQYF.